The 26 T cell receptor beta chains given below trace back to one sample, sequenced in a study of graft-versus-host responses after intestinal transplantation. Produced via immunoSEQ multiplex PCR; TCRdb's table is partial and in-frame only. The sample includes more than 50,000 clones, roughly 89% of them seen just once. Processed graft tissue released its intraepithelial and lamina propria lymphocytes. The sample here was ileum tissue, taken less than 400 days after transplant. Every receptor here comes from a human patient who received an intestinal transplant, so some T cells may come from the graft donor.

The chain joins TRBV21-1 to TRBJ2-5. TRBV21-1 is a known pseudogene. The length of the CDR3 is 16 residues. CDR3 sequence (DNA): TGTGCCAGCAGCAAAGCCAGGCCGGGACACCAAGAGACCCAGTACTTC. Protein sequence: CASSKARPGHQETQYF.

V usage is TRBV28 and J usage is TRBJ2-7, with a weak D call TRBD2 (6 bases). V lost 2 bases to trimming and J lost 2 bases, with 10 bases between them. The CDR3 is 14 residues long. CDR1 and CDR2 from the germline V gene are MDHEN and SYDVKM. The CDR3 DNA reads as TGTGCCAGCAGTTTAAGGAGGGCTGCCTACGAGCAGTACTTC. It specifies CASSLRRAAYEQYF.

This rearrangement joins TRBV28 to TRBJ2-7, with 9 bases lining up with TRBD1. Germline trimming cut 3 bases from V and 2 bases from J; bases unmatched to any gene: 2. Germline V gene data show CDR1 as MDHEN and CDR2 as SYDVKM. The CDR3 is 14 residues long. The CDR3 region has the DNA TGTGCCAGCAGTTTCGGGGACAGGGCCTACGAGCAGTACTTC. Its protein is CASSFGDRAYEQYF.

The genes are TRBV6-5 and TRBJ1-1; D gene uncertain. The CDR3 is made up of 13 amino acids. CDR1 and CDR2 from the germline V gene are MNHEY and SVGAGI. Trimming took off 2 bases at V and 1 base at J, with 5 bases between the two ends. The CDR3 spells CASSYAQNTEAFF. CDR3 bases: TGTGCCAGCAGTTACGCCCAGAACACTGAAGCTTTCTTT.

Details on this clone: One end of the junction does not line up with germline, which may come from a read error. The gene calls are TRBV28 and TRBJ2-3; 7 positions agree with TRBD1. The CDR3 has 13 amino acids. Germline CDR1 and CDR2: MDHEN and SYDVKM. The CDR3 sequence: CACRGSGADTQYF. CDR3 in DNA: TGTGCCTGCAGGGGGTCGGGTGCAGATACGCAGTATTTT. Filled out from reference TRBV28 and TRBJ2-3, the complete variable domain reads DVKVTQSSRYLVKRTGEKVFLECVQDMDHENMFWYRQDPGLGLRLIYFSYDVKMKEKGDIPEGYSVSREKKERFSLILESASTNQTSMYLCACRGSGADTQYFGPGTRLTVL.

This clone was seen more than once but under ten times. The chain joins TRBV18 to TRBJ2-2; D remains unclear. V lost 9 bases, J lost 1 base, and 12 bases lay in between. Germline CDR1 reads KGHSH; CDR2 reads LQKENI. The CDR3 runs 14 residues. The CDR3 sequence is CASRQWRNTGELFF. The CDR3 DNA reads as TGTGCCAGTCGGCAATGGAGGAACACCGGGGAGCTGTTTTTT.

V gene TRBV7-3 combines with J gene TRBJ2-2; D tentatively fits TRBD1 or TRBD2 (5 bases each). Trimming cost V 5 bases and J 6 bases, with 13 bases left between them. This CDR3 has 14 residues. The germline V gene encodes CDR1 SGHTA and CDR2 FQGTGA. The CDR3: CASSPPGRAGELFF. The CDR3 region has the DNA TGTGCCAGCAGCCCCCCGGGACGGGCCGGGGAGCTGTTTTTT.

The chain links TRBV27 to TRBJ1-5; TRBD1 matches 10 bases. The CDR3 is 19 residues long. The germline CDR1 and CDR2 sequences are MNHEY and SMNVEV (reference sequence). With V trimmed by 3 bases and J by 7 bases, 18 bases remained unmatched. The DNA of the CDR3 is TGTGCCAGCAGTTTCACCAGGTCCCGGGACAGGGGAATGGGGCAGCCCCAGCATTTT. Translated: CASSFTRSRDRGMGQPQHF.

V and J are TRBV7-8 and TRBJ1-2; D remains unclear. From germline, CDR1 is SGHVS and CDR2 FQNEAQ. V was cut by 1 base and J by 2 bases, with 11 bases left in between. CDR3 length: 15 amino acids. CDR3 in DNA: TGTGCCAGCAGCTTAGAGGTTAGGCTAAACTATGGCTACACCTTC. This translates into CASSLEVRLNYGYTF.

Comments on this clone: One end of the junction does not line up with germline, which may come from a read error. The chain has TRBV7-7 and TRBJ1-1; TRBD1 is a possible D gene (6 bases). The germline CDR1 and CDR2 sequences are SSHAT and FNYEAQ (reference sequence). This CDR3 is 13 amino acids long. CDR3 sequence reads: CASSAGVNTEAFF. CDR3 bases: TGTGCTAGCAGTGCAGGGGTGAACACTGAAGCTTTCTTT.

There are a few counts of this clone. J is TRBJ1-1 and V is TRBV6-5; 7 nucleotides line up with TRBD1. Trimming removed 4 bases from V and 1 base from J; junction bases left unmatched: 9. CDR1 is MNHEY and CDR2 is SVGAGI in the germline V gene. The CDR3 runs 16 residues. The CDR3 reads CASSSPRDRGNTEAFF. The DNA for the CDR3 is TGTGCCAGCAGTTCGCCCCGGGACAGAGGGAACACTGAAGCTTTCTTT.

In this sample, this clone turned up once. The V call is TRBV12-5, the J call TRBJ2-5, with D uncertain. Near its end, the DNA agrees better with TRBJ2-7, so the J call may be wrong. The CDR3 is made up of 12 amino acids. CDR1 and CDR2 from the germline V gene are LGHNT and FRNRAP. The CDR3 reads CASGYPGREQYF. In DNA form, the CDR3 reads TGTGCTAGTGGTTACCCCGGACGCGAGCAGTACTTC.

This rearrangement joins TRBV6-6 to TRBJ2-3; 9 bases fit TRBD2. This CDR3 comprises 16 residues. The V gene end was trimmed by 2 bases and the J gene end by 2 bases; junction bases not matched to a gene: 5. Germline V gene data show CDR1 as MNHNY and CDR2 as SVGAGI (reference sequence). This chain's CDR3 is CASSYSLAGTTDTQYF. The DNA for the CDR3 is TGTGCCAGCAGTTACAGTCTAGCGGGAACCACAGATACGCAGTATTTT.

This chain uses TRBV11-2 with TRBJ1-2, with D tentatively TRBD1 (6 bases). The length of the CDR3 is 15 residues. V lost 4 bases, J lost 3 bases, and 15 bases lay in between. CDR1 and CDR2 from the germline V gene are SGHAT and FQNNGV. The CDR3, as DNA: TGTGCCAGCAGCTCCGAAGTTGGGGGCTACTATGGCTACACCTTC. Encoded protein: CASSSEVGGYYGYTF.

This clone turned up a few times. The chain links TRBV5-1 to TRBJ2-7, with TRBD1 matching over 9 bases. The junction had 6 bases not matched to a gene; V was cut back by 3 bases and J by 5 bases. This CDR3 is 14 amino acids long. The germline CDR1 and CDR2 sequences are SGHRS and YFSETQ. The CDR3: CASSYMGQGNEQYF. CDR3 in DNA: TGCGCCAGCAGCTACATGGGACAGGGCAACGAGCAGTACTTC.

The chain combines TRBV7-9 with TRBJ2-7, with D possibly being TRBD1 (6 bases). The CDR3 extends over 14 amino acids. Germline V CDR1 and CDR2: SEHNR, FQNEAQ (reference sequence). V shed 3 bases and J shed 0 bases, with 9 bases lying between them. This chain's CDR3 is CASSFGGSSYEQYF. The CDR3 DNA reads TGTGCCAGCAGCTTTGGGGGCAGCTCCTACGAGCAGTACTTC.

The gene calls are TRBV7-9 and TRBJ2-7, with 7 bases matching TRBD2. The CDR3 length is 14 residues. With V trimmed by 3 bases and J by 1 base, 3 bases remained unmatched. Germline lookup yields CDR1 SEHNR and CDR2 FQNEAQ (reference sequence). The CDR3 sequence is CASSFDGGSYEQYF. CDR3 nucleotide sequence: TGTGCCAGCAGCTTTGACGGGGGGTCCTACGAGCAGTACTTC. Full variable domain (missing parts from reference TRBV7-9 and TRBJ2-7): DTGVSQNPRHKITKRGQNVTFRCDPISEHNRLYWYRQTLGQGPEFLTYFQNEAQLEKSRLLSDRFSAERPKGSFSTLEIQRTEQGDSAMYLCASSFDGGSYEQYFGPGTRLTVT.

CDR3 sequence reads: CASSYSWRDEQFF. The CDR3 bases are TGTGCCAGCAGTTACTCATGGAGGGATGAGCAGTTCTTC. The V gene is TRBV6-5, the J gene TRBJ2-1, with a weak D call TRBD2 (6 bases). The V and J ends lost 0 bases and 8 bases respectively, with 8 bases between them. Germline CDR1 MNHEY, CDR2 SVGAGI. The CDR3 totals 13 residues.

The J gene is TRBJ1-2, the V gene TRBV5-1; tentatively, D is TRBD1 (5 bases). The CDR3 spans 15 residues. From germline, CDR1 is SGHRS and CDR2 YFSETQ. V shed 1 base and J shed 3 bases, with 13 bases lying between them. The CDR3 DNA follows: TGCGCCAGCAGCTTGAGAAGGGGCCCCTACTATGGCTACACCTTC. Amino acids: CASSLRRGPYYGYTF.

The chain combines TRBV9 with TRBJ2-7; 12 nucleotides line up with TRBD2. The ends lost 5 bases at V and 3 bases at J; junction bases unmatched: 12. Germline V gene data show CDR1 as SGDLS and CDR2 as YYNGEE. The CDR3 is 17 residues long. The CDR3 DNA follows: TGTGCCAGCAGGGACGGGACTAGCGGGTTTAGGGGCTACGAGCAGTACTTC. Translation gives CASRDGTSGFRGYEQYF.

This rearrangement joins TRBV15 to TRBJ2-1, with D hard to call. Trimming stripped 5 bases from V and 0 bases from J, with 11 bases between. This CDR3 contains 15 residues. Germline V gene lookup returns CDR1 LNHNV and CDR2 YYDKDF (reference sequence). The CDR3 loop reads CATSWPLSSYNEQFF. CDR3 bases: TGTGCCACCAGCTGGCCCCTGAGCTCCTACAATGAGCAGTTCTTC. The full variable domain, in which reference TRBV15 and TRBJ2-1 provide the parts outside the CDR3, is DAMVIQNPRYQVTQFGKPVTLSCSQTLNHNVMYWYQQKSSQAPKLLFHYYDKDFNNEADTPDNFQSRRPNTSFCFLDIRSPGLGDTAMYLCATSWPLSSYNEQFFGPGTRLTVL.

Points on this clone: The junction does not match germline at one end; this may be a read error. Different DNA sequences within this sample yield the same CDR3. V gene TRBV11-2 combines with J gene TRBJ1-1; perhaps TRBD1 as D (5 bases). Germline CDR1 and CDR2: SGHAT and FQNNGV. The length of the CDR3 is 13 residues. The DNA for the CDR3 is TGTGCCAGCAGCTCCGACGGGACCACTGAGGCTTTCTTT. This encodes CASSSDGTTEAFF.

Only one count was recorded for this clone. J is TRBJ2-1 and V is TRBV28; the match to TRBD2 covers 7 bases. Germline V gene lookup returns CDR1 MDHEN and CDR2 SYDVKM. The CDR3 is 14 amino acids. The ends lost 5 bases at V and 6 bases at J; junction bases unmatched: 7. The DNA of the CDR3 is TGTGCCAGCAGTCCCTGGACTAGATTCAATGAGCAGTTCTTC. Protein product: CASSPWTRFNEQFF.

The chain joins TRBV6-5 to TRBJ2-7, with D uncertain. Trimming removed 2 bases at V and 3 bases at J, with 8 bases between. Germline lookup yields CDR1 MNHEY and CDR2 SVGAGI. The CDR3 extends over 13 amino acids. CDR3 DNA: TGTGCCAGCAGTTACCAGGACGGCTACGAGCAGTACTTC. The encoded protein is CASSYQDGYEQYF.

This sequence joins TRBV6-5 and TRBJ2-3; D gene unclear. The CDR3 is made up of 15 amino acids. Per the germline V gene, CDR1 is MNHEY and CDR2 is SVGAGI. V gave up 2 bases and J gave up 0 bases, with 9 bases separating them. CDR3 loop: CASSYRRTSTDTQYF. The CDR3, as DNA: TGTGCCAGCAGTTACCGACGTACTAGCACAGATACGCAGTATTTT.

The chain is built from TRBV10-3 and TRBJ1-1; D may be TRBD1 (6 bases). Germline V CDR1 and CDR2: ENHRY, SYGVKD. V was cut by 10 bases and J by 5 bases, with 14 bases left in between. This CDR3 has 12 amino acids. Written as DNA, the CDR3 is TGTGCCACCGCTGAGGGGGGAACTGAAGCTTTCTTT. This translates into CATAEGGTEAFF.